Listed below are T cell receptor beta chains from one sample, sequenced in a study of cytomegalovirus exposure and HLA in healthy donors. Sequencing used immunoSEQ multiplex PCR; TCRdb keeps in-frame clones, though not all of them. The clone table shows 200,000 to 250,000 clones, with the ten largest holding around 0.95%. The sample taken for sequencing was PBMCs. The receptors derive from a woman under 40 in good health and CMV-seropositive. CDR3s include the opening cysteine and the closing phenylalanine or tryptophan. The D gene is left open where the match is weak.

j_gene	v_gene	d_gene	CDR3nt	CDR3aa
TRBJ2-1	TRBV27	-	TGTGCCAGCAGTTTATCTAGCCGGGTGGGCAATGAGCAGTTCTTC	CASSLSSRVGNEQFF
TRBJ2-3	TRBV15	TRBD2	TGTGCCACCAGCAGAACTAGCGGGGGACACACAGATACGCAGTATTTT	CATSRTSGGHTDTQYF
TRBJ2-1	TRBV5-6	TRBD2	TGTGCCAGCAGCTTCGAGACTAGCGGGTTTACCTACAATGAGCAGTTCTTC	CASSFETSGFTYNEQFF
TRBJ1-4	TRBV5-6	-	TGTGCCAGCAGCATTGCGGGGGGGAATGAAAAACTGTTTTTT	CASSIAGGNEKLFF
TRBJ2-7	TRBV27	-	TGTGCCAGCAGTTTGACAGGCAGCTACGAGCAGTACTTC	CASSLTGSYEQYF
TRBJ2-7	TRBV7-2	-	TGTGCCAGCAGCCCCCGGGGACACAGGTCCTACGAGCAGTACTTC	CASSPRGHRSYEQYF
TRBJ2-3	TRBV4-3	-	TGCGCCAGCAGGGTGGGAGAGACGACAGATACGCAGTATTTT	CASRVGETTDTQYF
TRBJ2-3	TRBV29-1	-	TGCAGCGTTGGTGCAGGGGAAGCCACAGATACGCAGTATTTT	CSVGAGEATDTQYF
TRBJ2-3	TRBV4-2	TRBD2	TGTGCCAGCAGCCAAGATGGTAGCGGGGGGGCCGGAGATACGCAGTATTTT	CASSQDGSGGAGDTQYF
TRBJ2-2	TRBV7-9	TRBD2	TGTGCCAGCAGCTTAAGAACCCGGGGGGGCCCCGGGGAGCTGTTTTTT	CASSLRTRGGPGELFF
TRBJ1-4	TRBV19	-	TGTGCCTCCAGGGAGGAGGTAAGAGAAAAACTGTTTTTT	CASREEVREKLFF
TRBJ2-7	TRBV28	TRBD2	TGTGCCAGCAGTCCAAGGACTAGCGGGAGGTACGAGCAGTACTTC	CASSPRTSGRYEQYF
TRBJ2-5	TRBV28	TRBD2	TGTGCCAGCAGTTTATACCGGACTAGCGGGAGCGGGGAGACCCAGTACTTC	CASSLYRTSGSGETQYF
TRBJ1-1	TRBV19	-	TGTGCCAGTAGTTATGCTGCTAGGACTGAAGCTTTCTTT	CASSYAARTEAFF
TRBJ2-1	TRBV15	-	TGTGCCACCAGCAGAGATCCAATGCAGGGTAGCAATGAGCAGTTCTTC	CATSRDPMQGSNEQFF
TRBJ2-7	TRBV7-2	TRBD1	TGTGCCAGCAGCCTCAGACAGGGGGCTAATTACGAGCAGTACTTC	CASSLRQGANYEQYF
TRBJ2-2	TRBV10-3	-	TGTGCCATAGGGACATCCGGGGAGCTGTTTTTT	CAIGTSGELFF
TRBJ1-1	TRBV2	-	TGTGCCAGCAGTATCGGGACAAGGACGGCTTTCTTT	CASSIGTRTAFF
TRBJ2-7	TRBV28	-	TGTGCCAGCAGTGGGGCGCCGGATGGGTACGAGCAGTACTTC	CASSGAPDGYEQYF
TRBJ1-4	TRBV6-4	-	TGTGCCAGCAGTGACTCGGTTTCCCGTCGGCTGTTTTTT	CASSDSVSRRLFF
TRBJ2-5	TRBV18	TRBD2	TGTGCCAGCCTCGTGACTGCCGGGACTAGCGGGAGAACGGAGACCCAGTACTTC	CASLVTAGTSGRTETQYF
TRBJ2-1	TRBV7-6	-	TGTGCCAGCAGCTTAACACAGGGCGGTAACTACAATGAGCAGTTCTTC	CASSLTQGGNYNEQFF
TRBJ2-7	TRBV28	-	TGTGCCAGCAGTGTCCGTCTAAGACTGGTTTCCTACGAGCAGTACTTC	CASSVRLRLVSYEQYF
TRBJ2-5	TRBV5-1	-	TGCGCCAGCAGCCTTTCCTACCAAGAGACCCAGTACTTC	CASSLSYQETQYF
TRBJ2-7	TRBV4-1	-	TGCGCCAGCAGCCAAGTTGAGGGGCAGGGGCCCTACGAGCAGTACTTC	CASSQVEGQGPYEQYF
TRBJ2-5	TRBV29-1	-	TGCAGCGTTGAAGAGCCGGGACTGCTTAGTATGGGCCAAGAGACCCAGTACTTC	CSVEEPGLLSMGQETQYF
TRBJ1-3	TRBV25-1	-	TGTGCCAGCAGTGTAGACAAATCTGGAAACACCATATATTTT	CASSVDKSGNTIYF
TRBJ1-4	TRBV19	TRBD1	TGTGCCAGTAGTATAGGTTCCGCCAGGGGGCATGAAAAACTGTTTTTT	CASSIGSARGHEKLFF
TRBJ1-1	TRBV27	TRBD1	TGTGCCAGCAGTTTAGGGACAGCGAACACTGAAGCTTTCTTT	CASSLGTANTEAFF
TRBJ2-5	TRBV5-1	-	TGCGCCAGCAGCCCCTACGGCCAGGGAGAGACCCAGTACTTC	CASSPYGQGETQYF
TRBJ1-5	TRBV27	-	TGTGCCAGCAGTTTAGGGGCAGGTTATAGCAATCAGCCCCAGCATTTT	CASSLGAGYSNQPQHF
TRBJ1-4	TRBV9	TRBD1	TGTGCCAGCAGCGTAGGGACAGGCGGGGAAAAACTGTTTTTT	CASSVGTGGEKLFF
TRBJ1-5	TRBV5-6	-	TGTGCCAGCAGCTTGGGGCAGGGAAAAGCCCAGCATTTT	CASSLGQGKAQHF
TRBJ1-4	TRBV5-6	-	TGTGCCAGCAGCTTGGGGCAGGATCATGAAAAACTGTTTTTT	CASSLGQDHEKLFF
TRBJ2-2	TRBV7-9	TRBD1	TGTGCCAGCAGCCCTGGGACAGGGTACACCGGGGAGCTGTTTTTT	CASSPGTGYTGELFF
TRBJ1-4	TRBV7-8	-	TGTGCCAGCAGCCCTGAGAGTCTTGAAAAACTGTTTTTT	CASSPESLEKLFF
TRBJ2-7	TRBV11-2	-	TGTGCCAGCAGCTCAGGGATCTCCTACGAGCAGTACTTC	CASSSGISYEQYF
TRBJ2-5	TRBV27	-	TGTGCCAGCAGTTCGCCAGGGCGAGAGACCCAGTACTTC	CASSSPGRETQYF
TRBJ2-7	TRBV29-1	TRBD1	TGCAGCGTTGAAGAAGGTCAGGGGGTCCACGAGCAGTACTTC	CSVEEGQGVHEQYF
TRBJ1-5	TRBV19	TRBD1	TGTGCCAGCACGGACAGGGGGAACAATCAGCCCCAGCATTTT	CASTDRGNNQPQHF
TRBJ2-1	TRBV15	-	TGTGCCACCAGTAATTCCCTCCTGTCCTACAATGAGCAGTTCTTC	CATSNSLLSYNEQFF
TRBJ1-1	TRBV2	TRBD1	TGTGCCAGCAGTGATGACAGGGAAACTGAAGCTTTCTTT	CASSDDRETEAFF
TRBJ2-7	TRBV6-6	-	TGTGCCAGCAGCTGGCCGGCAGGGATAGCCTACGAGCAGTACTTC	CASSWPAGIAYEQYF
TRBJ2-5	TRBV15	TRBD2	TGTGCCACCAGCAAACTCAGGACTAGGACTGAGAAGACCCAGTACTTC	CATSKLRTRTEKTQYF
TRBJ1-2	TRBV29-1	-	TGCAGCGTTGAAACAGGTGACTATGGCTACACCTTC	CSVETGDYGYTF
TRBJ2-7	TRBV19	-	TGTGCCAGTAGGCCCGGGCGGGGTGAGCAGTACTTC	CASRPGRGEQYF
TRBJ2-7	TRBV6-5	-	TGTGCCAGCAGTTACGCCCCCATGAGCGGGTACGAGCAGTACTTC	CASSYAPMSGYEQYF
TRBJ2-7	TRBV6-6	TRBD1	TGTGCCAGCAGTCCCCGGGACAGGGTGAGCTACGAGCAGTACTTC	CASSPRDRVSYEQYF
TRBJ2-6	TRBV9	-	TGTGCCAGCAGCGTGTCTATCTCTGGGGCCAACGTCCTGACTTTC	CASSVSISGANVLTF
TRBJ1-4	TRBV2	TRBD1	TGTGCCAGCAGAGGGGGTCAACAGGGGGCCGGGGAAAAACTGTTTTTT	CASRGGQQGAGEKLFF
TRBJ2-4	TRBV10-3	-	TGTGCCATCAGTACCAGTATGGAGGGGAACATTCAGTACTTC	CAISTSMEGNIQYF
TRBJ1-5	TRBV6-5	-	TGTGCCAGCAGTTACTCGAGTAAGGGGTATCAGCCCCAGCATTTT	CASSYSSKGYQPQHF
TRBJ2-5	TRBV27	TRBD1	TGTGCCAGCAGTCTACACAGGGGTCAAGAGACCCAGTACTTC	CASSLHRGQETQYF
TRBJ2-2	TRBV7-2	TRBD2	TGTGCCAGCGGACTGGGACTAGCGGAGGCCGCGAACACCGGGGAGCTGTTTTTT	CASGLGLAEAANTGELFF
TRBJ2-5	TRBV6-5	-	TGTGCCAGCAATTTGCCCGGGGGAGAGACCCAGTACTTC	CASNLPGGETQYF
TRBJ1-2	TRBV18	-	TGTGCCAGCTCACCCCCAGGGGTTCCCTATGGCTACACCTTC	CASSPPGVPYGYTF
TRBJ1-1	TRBV2	TRBD1	TGTGCCAGCAGGCGAGGACAGGGTGGATTTCTCTTT	CASRRGQGGFLF
TRBJ2-5	TRBV19	TRBD2	TGTGCCAGTAGTATTTACACTAGCGGGGTGGAGACCCAGTACTTC	CASSIYTSGVETQYF